This paragraph covers one T cell receptor (beta chain) sequence. This record belongs to a study of blood T cell repertoires in COVID-19. Study-level information: The United States, Italy and Spain provided the acute and convalescent COVID-19 samples. PBMCs, B-cell-depleted T cells, or T cells were the source of the cDNA or gDNA that made up the material.

Original methodology: The authors estimated nucleated cell counts from reference gene primer amplification. Data came from immunoSEQ multiplex PCR; TCRdb stores just in-frame clones and leaves some out. The D gene and trimming were derived from the DNA, and the V and J assignments and clone size from that table. The sample lists about 160,000 clones, roughly 86% seen once, with 3% to 4.5% in the top ten. The TCR originated in a woman in her sixties or seventies who had recovered from COVID-19. The sequencing sample was made of peripheral blood.

The CDR3 nucleotides read TGTGCCATCAGTGGACAGGGAATCTACGAGCAGTACTTC. This gives the protein CAISGQGIYEQYF. The chain has TRBV10-3 and TRBJ2-7, with 7 bases that match TRBD1. Germline-derived CDR1 and CDR2 are ENHRY and SYGVKD. J lost 3 bases, V lost 4 bases, and 3 bases had no gene match. This CDR3 has 13 amino acids.